This T cell receptor beta chain was identified during a study of regulatory T cells in long-lasting Graves disease. Time point indicated: newly diagnosed GD, antithyroid drugs for less than 3 months. With RNA extracted from PBMCs as input, the TCR library was made. From an endocrinology department in Xi'an, China, came the patients. This CDR3 is 13 amino acids long. Between the trimmed V and J ends, which lost 6 bases and 3 bases, there was a span of 12 bases. In germline, CDR1 is SGHDN, CDR2 FVKESK. Relying on iRepertoire HTBI primers and Arm-PCR of CDR3 regions, the team built TCR beta libraries. One entry per CDR3 protein results from TCRdb running MiXCR on the multiplex PCR reads. Among 450,000 to 600,000 distinct CDR3 sequences listed, about 13% were seen once. This clonotype was detected only a few times. The same data also went into a second study, on T cells in Graves' hyperthyroidism and ophthalmopathy.

Source: peripheral blood mononuclear cells (PBMCs), taken at new diagnosis, from a patient treated with antithyroid drugs. This sequence was found in a man aged 25 to 40 with Graves disease. The J gene is TRBJ2-7, the V gene TRBV14, with a possible D match to TRBD2 (6 bases). The chain's CDR3 is CASRPGTHYEQYF. CDR3 sequence (DNA): TGTGCCAGCAGACCCGGGACTCACTACGAGCAGTACTTC.